This T cell receptor (beta chain) originates from a study of patients and donors after allogeneic stem cell transplantation. The length of the CDR3 is 16 residues. In germline, CDR1 is SGHRS, CDR2 YFSETQ. V trimming: 2 bases; J trimming: 0 bases; junction bases outside the gene matches: 5. From the RT-PCR reads, TCRdb called clonotypes with MiXCR, one entry per CDR3 protein. Among roughly 880,000 distinct CDR3 sequences listed, roughly 17% were seen once. The V and J genes are TRBV5-1 and TRBJ2-1, with TRBD2 matching over 7 bases. The source of this sequence is a human donor who was either an allogeneic HSCT recipient or a stem cell or donor lymphocyte infusion donor (not recorded which). It is not recorded whose cells these are; they may come from a transplant donor. Material for sequencing was blood, either unsorted or a sorted T cell fraction (not recorded which). The CDR3 DNA follows: TGCGCCAGCAGCTTTAATGCGGGAGCCTCCTACAATGAGCAGTTCTTC. Protein sequence: CASSFNAGASYNEQFF.